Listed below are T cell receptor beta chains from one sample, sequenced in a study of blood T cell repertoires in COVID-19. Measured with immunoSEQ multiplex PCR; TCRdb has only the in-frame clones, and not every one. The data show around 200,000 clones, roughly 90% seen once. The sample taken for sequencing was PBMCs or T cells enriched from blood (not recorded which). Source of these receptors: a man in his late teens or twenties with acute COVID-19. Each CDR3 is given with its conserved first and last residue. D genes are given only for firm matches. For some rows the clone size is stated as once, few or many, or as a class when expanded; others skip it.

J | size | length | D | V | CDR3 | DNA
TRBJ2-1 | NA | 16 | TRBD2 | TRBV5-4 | CASSLGLAQSYNEQFF | TGTGCCAGCAGCCTCGGACTAGCGCAGTCCTACAATGAGCAGTTCTTC
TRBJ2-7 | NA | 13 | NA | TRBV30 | CAWRMPGGNEQYF | TGTGCCTGGAGAATGCCAGGGGGGAACGAGCAGTACTTC
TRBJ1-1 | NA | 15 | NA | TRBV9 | CASSTGTSRNTEAFF | TGTGCCAGCAGCACCGGGACATCCCGGAACACTGAAGCTTTCTTT
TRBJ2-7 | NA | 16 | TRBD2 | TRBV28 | CASSKGLAGPGHEQYF | TGTGCCAGCAGCAAAGGACTAGCGGGCCCGGGGCACGAGCAGTACTTC
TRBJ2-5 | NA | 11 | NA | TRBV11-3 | CASSLQETQYF | TGTGCCAGCAGCTTACAGGAGACCCAGTACTTC
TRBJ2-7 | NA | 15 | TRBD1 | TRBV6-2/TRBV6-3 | CASSLIRQGAYEQYF | TGTGCCAGCAGCCTGATAAGACAGGGGGCCTACGAGCAGTACTTC
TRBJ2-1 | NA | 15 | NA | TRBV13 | CASSRPGRWGNEQFF | TGTGCCAGCAGCCGACCCGGGAGATGGGGGAATGAGCAGTTCTTC
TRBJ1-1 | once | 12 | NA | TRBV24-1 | CATSDGGTEAFF | TGTGCCACCAGTGATGGCGGCACTGAAGCTTTCTTT
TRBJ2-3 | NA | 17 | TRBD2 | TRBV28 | CASSFVMITGGADTQYF | TGTGCCAGCAGTTTCGTAATGATTACGGGAGGGGCAGATACGCAGTATTTT
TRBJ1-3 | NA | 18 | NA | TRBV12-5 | CASGLVLGASISGNTIYF | TGTGCTAGTGGTTTGGTACTGGGGGCCTCCATTTCTGGAAACACCATATATTTT
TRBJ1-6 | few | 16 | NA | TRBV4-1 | CASSPDFLESHSPLHF | TGCGCCAGCAGCCCTGACTTTCTCGAGTCACATTCACCCCTCCACTTT
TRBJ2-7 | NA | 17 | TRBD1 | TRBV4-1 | CASSQDLVGTGGSGQYF | TGCGCCAGCAGCCAAGATCTGGTAGGGACAGGGGGTTCTGGGCAGTACTTC
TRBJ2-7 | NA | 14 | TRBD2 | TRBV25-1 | CASSEGTTTYEQYF | TGTGCCAGCAGTGAGGGGACTACAACTTACGAGCAGTACTTC
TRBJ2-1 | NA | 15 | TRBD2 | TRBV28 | CASSLGVLAQGEQFF | TGTGCCAGCAGTTTAGGTGTACTAGCGCAGGGTGAGCAGTTCTTC
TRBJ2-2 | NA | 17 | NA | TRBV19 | CASTKVGDSANTGELFF | TGTGCCAGTACAAAGGTGGGTGACAGCGCGAACACCGGGGAGCTGTTTTTT
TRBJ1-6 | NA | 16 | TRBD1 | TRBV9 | CASSVDGQGGNSPLHF | TGTGCCAGCAGCGTAGACGGACAGGGGGGAAATTCACCCCTCCACTTT
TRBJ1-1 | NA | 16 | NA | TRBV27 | CASSLLSPGEGTEAFF | TGTGCCAGCAGTTTATTATCCCCAGGGGAGGGTACTGAAGCTTTCTTT
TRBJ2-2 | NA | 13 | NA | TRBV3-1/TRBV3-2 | CASSPQGTGELFF | TGTGCCAGCAGCCCGCAGGGCACCGGGGAGCTGTTTTTT
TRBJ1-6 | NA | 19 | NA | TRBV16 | CASSQSLSSFGGDNSPLHF | TGTGCCAGCAGCCAATCTTTATCATCGTTTGGGGGCGATAATTCACCCCTCCACTTT
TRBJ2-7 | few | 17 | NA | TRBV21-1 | CASSKDRFGDRGYEQYF | TGTGCCAGCAGCAAAGATCGGTTTGGGGACAGGGGCTACGAGCAGTACTTC